This T cell receptor (beta chain) was recovered during a study of CD8+ T cells in alopecia areata. Extracted from the samples, RNA was reverse transcribed into cDNA to serve as the sequencing template. Sequenced by immunoSEQ multiplex PCR; TCRdb stores in-frame clones only, minus some. Found here are 55,000 to 65,000 clones, 40% to 50% of them singletons; the top ten hold roughly half. Trimming stripped 4 bases from V and 3 bases from J, with 21 bases between. The germline gives CDR1 SGHRS, CDR2 YFSETQ. The CDR3 extends over 17 amino acids. This clone was recorded once. The source material was NKG2D-low CD8+ T cells sorted from blood. This chain uses TRBV5-1 with TRBJ2-3; D unresolved. The TCR comes from a human donor with alopecia areata. CDR3 loop: CASSPTSRIPRTDTQYF. CDR3 DNA sequence: TGCGCCAGCAGCCCGACTTCCCGCATCCCAAGAACAGATACGCAGTATTTT.